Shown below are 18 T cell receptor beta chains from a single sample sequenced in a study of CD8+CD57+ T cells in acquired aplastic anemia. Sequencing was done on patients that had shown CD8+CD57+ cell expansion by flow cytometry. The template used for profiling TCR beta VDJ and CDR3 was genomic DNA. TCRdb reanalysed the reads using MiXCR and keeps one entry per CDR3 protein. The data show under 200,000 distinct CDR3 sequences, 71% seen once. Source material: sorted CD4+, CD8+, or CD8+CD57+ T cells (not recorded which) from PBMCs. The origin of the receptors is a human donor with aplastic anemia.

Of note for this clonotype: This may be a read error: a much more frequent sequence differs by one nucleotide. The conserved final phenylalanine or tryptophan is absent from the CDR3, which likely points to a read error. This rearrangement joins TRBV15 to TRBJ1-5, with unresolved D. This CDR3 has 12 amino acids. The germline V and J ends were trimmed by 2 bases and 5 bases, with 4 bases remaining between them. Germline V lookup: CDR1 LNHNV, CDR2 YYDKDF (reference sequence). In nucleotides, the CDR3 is TGTGCCACCAGCAGACCAGATCAGCCCCAGCATCTT. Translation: CATSRPDQPQHL.

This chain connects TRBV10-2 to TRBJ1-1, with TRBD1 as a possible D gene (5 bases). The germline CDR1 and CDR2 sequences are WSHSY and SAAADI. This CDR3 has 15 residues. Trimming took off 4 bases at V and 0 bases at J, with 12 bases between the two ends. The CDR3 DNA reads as TGCGCCAGCAGTGCCTCCGGACAAATGAACACTGAAGCTTTCTTT. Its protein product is CASSASGQMNTEAFF.

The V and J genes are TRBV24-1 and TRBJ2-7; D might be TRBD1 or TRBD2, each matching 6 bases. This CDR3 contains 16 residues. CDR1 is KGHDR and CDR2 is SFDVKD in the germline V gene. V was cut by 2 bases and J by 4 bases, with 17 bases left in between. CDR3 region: CATSDSGANLGYEQYF. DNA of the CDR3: TGTGCCACCAGTGATTCGGGGGCTAACCTTGGGTACGAGCAGTACTTC.

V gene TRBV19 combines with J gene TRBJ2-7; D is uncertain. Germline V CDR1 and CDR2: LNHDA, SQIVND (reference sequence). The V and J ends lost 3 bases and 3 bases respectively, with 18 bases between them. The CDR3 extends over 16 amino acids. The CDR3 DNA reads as TGTGCCAGTAGTATCGAATGGGCCGGAAGCAGCTACGAGCAGTACTTC. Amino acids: CASSIEWAGSSYEQYF.

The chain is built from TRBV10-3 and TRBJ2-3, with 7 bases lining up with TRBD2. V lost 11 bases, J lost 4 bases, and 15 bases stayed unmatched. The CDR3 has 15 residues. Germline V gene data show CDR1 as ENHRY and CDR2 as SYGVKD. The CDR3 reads CASTPGAGAPDTQYF. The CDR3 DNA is TGTGCCTCCACCCCCGGCGCGGGAGCCCCAGATACGCAGTATTTT.

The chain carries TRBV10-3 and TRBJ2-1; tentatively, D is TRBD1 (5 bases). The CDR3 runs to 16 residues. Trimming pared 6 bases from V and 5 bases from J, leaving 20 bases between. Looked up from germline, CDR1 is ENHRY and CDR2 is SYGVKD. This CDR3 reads CAISNQGSYKDNEQFF. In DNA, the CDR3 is TGTGCCATCAGCAACCAGGGCTCCTATAAGGACAATGAGCAGTTCTTC.

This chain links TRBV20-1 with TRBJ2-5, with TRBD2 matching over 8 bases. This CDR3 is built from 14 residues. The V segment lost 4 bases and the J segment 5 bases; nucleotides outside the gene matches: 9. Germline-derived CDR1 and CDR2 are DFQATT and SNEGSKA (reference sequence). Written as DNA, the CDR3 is TGCAGTGCTAAAGTAACCGGGAGGGAGGAGACCCAGTACTTC. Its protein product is CSAKVTGREETQYF.

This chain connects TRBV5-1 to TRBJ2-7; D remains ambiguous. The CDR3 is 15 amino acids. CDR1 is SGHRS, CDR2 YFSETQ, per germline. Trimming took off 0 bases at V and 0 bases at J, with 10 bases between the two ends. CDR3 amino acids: CASSLGQAVSYEQYV. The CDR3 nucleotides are TGCGCCAGCAGCTTGGGTCAGGCGGTCTCCTACGAGCAGTACGTC.

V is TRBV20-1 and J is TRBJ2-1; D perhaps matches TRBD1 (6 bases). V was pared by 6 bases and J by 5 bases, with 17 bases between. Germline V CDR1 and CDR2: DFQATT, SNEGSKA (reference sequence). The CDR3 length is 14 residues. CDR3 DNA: TGCAGTGCCAGCAGTGACGGGGACAACAATGAGCAGTTCTTC. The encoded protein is CSASSDGDNNEQFF.

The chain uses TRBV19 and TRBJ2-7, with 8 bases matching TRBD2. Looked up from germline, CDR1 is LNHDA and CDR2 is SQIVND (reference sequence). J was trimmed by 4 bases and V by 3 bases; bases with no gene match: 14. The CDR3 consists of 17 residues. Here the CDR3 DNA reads TGTGCCAGTAGTATCCGCTTACGGGAGGGCCTAATTTACGAGCAGTACTTC. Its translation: CASSIRLREGLIYEQYF.

CDR3 bases: TGCAGTGCTAGAAGCCCTACGGGGGAGACCCAGTACTTC. This gives the protein CSARSPTGETQYF. The chain couples TRBV20-1 to TRBJ2-5; D is possibly TRBD2 (5 bases). Trimming cost V 2 bases and J 5 bases, with 12 bases left between them. Germline CDR1 DFQATT, CDR2 SNEGSKA (reference sequence). CDR3 length: 13 amino acids.

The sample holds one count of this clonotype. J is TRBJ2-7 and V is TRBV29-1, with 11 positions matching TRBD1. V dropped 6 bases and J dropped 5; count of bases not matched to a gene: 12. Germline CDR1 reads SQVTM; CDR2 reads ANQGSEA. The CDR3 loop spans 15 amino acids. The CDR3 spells CSVASTGTGGNEQYF. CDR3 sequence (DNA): TGCAGCGTCGCATCTACCGGGACAGGGGGGAACGAGCAGTACTTC.

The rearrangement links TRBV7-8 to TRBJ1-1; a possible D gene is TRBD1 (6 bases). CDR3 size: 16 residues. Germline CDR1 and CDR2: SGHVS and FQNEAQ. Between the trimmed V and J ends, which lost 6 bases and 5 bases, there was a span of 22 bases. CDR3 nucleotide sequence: TGTGCCAGCAGTTGGGGGGCCCGGGGGTTGGGAACTGAAGCTTTCTTT. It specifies CASSWGARGLGTEAFF.

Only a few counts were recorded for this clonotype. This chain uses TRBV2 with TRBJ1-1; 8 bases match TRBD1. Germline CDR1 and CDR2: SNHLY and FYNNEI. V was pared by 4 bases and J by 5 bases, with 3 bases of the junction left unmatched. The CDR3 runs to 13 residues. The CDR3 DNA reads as TGTGCCAGCAGTGGACAGGGGCAGACTGAAGCTTTCTTT. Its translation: CASSGQGQTEAFF.

Here the CDR3 reads CSAAGTVEETQYF. For the CDR3, the DNA is TGCAGTGCTGCCGGGACAGTAGAAGAGACCCAGTACTTC. The gene calls are TRBV20-1 and TRBJ2-5; TRBD1 agrees at 7 bases. Germline-derived CDR1 and CDR2 are DFQATT and SNEGSKA (reference sequence). This CDR3 has 13 residues. Trimming removed 5 bases from V and 3 bases from J; junction bases left unmatched: 6.

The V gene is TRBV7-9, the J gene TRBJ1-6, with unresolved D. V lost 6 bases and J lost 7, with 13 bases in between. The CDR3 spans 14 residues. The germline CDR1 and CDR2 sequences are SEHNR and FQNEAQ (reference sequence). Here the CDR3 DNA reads TGTGCCAGCAGTTTATTGGATGGAAATTCACCCCTCCACTTT. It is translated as CASSLLDGNSPLHF.

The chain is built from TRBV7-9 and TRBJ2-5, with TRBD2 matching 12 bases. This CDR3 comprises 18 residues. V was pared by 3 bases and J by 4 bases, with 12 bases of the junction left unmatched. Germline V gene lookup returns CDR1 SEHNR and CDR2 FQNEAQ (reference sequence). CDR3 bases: TGTGCCAGCAGCTTGGCGTGGCCTAGCGGGGGGGCCGGAGAGACCCAGTACTTC. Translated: CASSLAWPSGGAGETQYF.

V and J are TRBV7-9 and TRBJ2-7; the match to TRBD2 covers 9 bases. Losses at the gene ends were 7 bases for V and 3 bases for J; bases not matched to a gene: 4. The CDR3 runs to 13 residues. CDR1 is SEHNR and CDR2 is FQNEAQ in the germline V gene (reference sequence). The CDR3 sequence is CASKVAGDYEQYF. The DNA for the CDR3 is TGTGCCAGCAAGGTAGCGGGGGACTACGAGCAGTACTTC.